The present T cell receptor (beta chain) was sequenced within a study of radiotherapy plus CTLA-4 blockade in lung cancer. Clones were sequenced by immunoSEQ multiplex PCR, and TCRdb holds only the in-frame ones, with some missing. Of about 87,000 clones in the sample, about 88% were seen once. Study-wide results and limits: Response, reportedly, was best predicted by interferon-beta along with early blood T cell clone dynamics.

From germline, CDR1 is SGHDN and CDR2 FVKESK. There are 14 residues in the CDR3. The V gene lost 0 bases and the J gene lost 6 bases, with 10 bases spanning the gap. Of note for this clone: The antigen is unknown.

This chain connects TRBV14 to TRBJ2-3; D not certain. The source was peripheral blood, collected from a patient treated with radiotherapy plus ipilimumab. This TCR came from a human donor with non-small cell lung cancer that progressed on radiotherapy plus ipilimumab. The CDR3 bases are TGTGCCAGCAGCCAAGACAGCTCCATGGATACGCAGTATTTT. Amino acids: CASSQDSSMDTQYF. The full variable domain, completed using reference TRBV14 and TRBJ2-3, is EAGVTQFPSHSVIEKGQTVTLRCDPISGHDNLYWYRRVMGKEIKFLLHFVKESKQDESGMPNNRFLAERTGGTYSTLKVQPAELEDSGVYFCASSQDSSMDTQYFGPGTRLTVL.